The 9 T cell receptor beta chains listed next were all sequenced from one sample in a study of cytomegalovirus exposure and HLA in healthy donors. Both 60 Vbeta primers and 13 Jbeta primers went into the PCR. Profiling relied on immunoSEQ multiplex PCR, and the TCRdb table lists in-frame clones only, not all of them. Of under 200,000 clones listed, approximately 86% were seen once; the top ten hold approximately 0.98%. The specimen sequenced was PBMCs. These receptors were obtained from a boy younger than 10 in good health and CMV-seronegative.

This clone was picked up a small number of times. The same CDR3 is also encoded by other DNA sequences in this sample. This chain connects TRBV5-8 to TRBJ1-1; D not certain. Trimming took 0 bases from V and 1 from J, leaving 19 bases between them. Germline assignment: CDR1 SGHTS and CDR2 YDEGEE. The CDR3 runs 18 residues. This CDR3 reads CASSLVGKHFHSNTEAFF. CDR3 bases: TGTGCCAGCAGCTTGGTTGGTAAGCATTTCCACTCGAACACTGAAGCTTTCTTT.

The J gene is TRBJ2-7, the V gene TRBV27; D is possibly TRBD2 (7 bases). The CDR3 has 13 residues. Trimming took off 8 bases at V and 2 bases at J, with 13 bases between the two ends. CDR1 and CDR2 from the germline V gene are MNHEY and SMNVEV (reference sequence). The CDR3 DNA reads as TGTGCCAGCTCCCAGGGGACTACCTACGAGCAGTACTTC. It codes for CASSQGTTYEQYF.

The CDR3 loop is CASSRGTGVQETQYF. Written as DNA, the CDR3 is TGTGCCAGCAGCAGAGGGACAGGGGTGCAAGAGACCCAGTACTTC. The rearrangement joins TRBV27 to TRBJ2-5, with 10 nucleotides matching TRBD1. With 6 bases clipped from V and 2 bases from J, the junction kept 6 bases outside the gene matches. This CDR3 is 15 amino acids long. Germline assignment: CDR1 MNHEY and CDR2 SMNVEV (reference sequence).

CDR3 protein: CASSGGRGVYEQYF. As DNA, the CDR3 is TGTGCCAGCAGTGGGGGACGGGGGGTCTACGAGCAGTACTTC. This chain uses TRBV2 with TRBJ2-7; 7 bases match TRBD2. Germline values: CDR1 SNHLY, CDR2 FYNNEI. CDR3 length equals 14 residues. J lost 3 bases, V lost 4 bases, and 6 bases had no gene match.

The rearrangement uses TRBV6-5 and TRBJ2-7; possibly TRBD2 for D (6 bases). This CDR3 has 13 amino acids. Trimming stripped 8 bases from V and 3 bases from J, with 14 bases between. Germline V gene data show CDR1 as MNHEY and CDR2 as SVGAGI. The CDR3 nucleotides are TGTGCCAGCGGGCGGGGACCCATCTACGAGCAGTACTTC. The encoded protein is CASGRGPIYEQYF.

This chain uses TRBV28 with TRBJ2-6, with 9 bases fitting TRBD1. The germline V gene has CDR1 MDHEN and CDR2 SYDVKM. The CDR3 is made up of 17 amino acids. V was pared by 2 bases and J by 1 base, with 3 bases of the junction left unmatched. The CDR3: CASSLNRGLSGANVLTF. CDR3 nucleotide sequence: TGTGCCAGCAGTTTAAACAGGGGGCTGTCTGGGGCCAACGTCCTGACTTTC.

The rearrangement links TRBV10-3 to TRBJ2-3; 8 nucleotides agree with TRBD2. V was clipped by 8 bases and J by 14 bases; unmatched bases: 9. The CDR3 runs 11 residues. CDR1 is ENHRY, CDR2 SYGVKD, per germline. CDR3 in amino acids: CAIGERELWYF. Written as DNA, the CDR3 is TGTGCCATCGGGGAGCGGGAGTTGTGGTATTTT.

This clone was observed a handful of times. V and J are TRBV6-1 and TRBJ2-1; 8 bases map to TRBD1. The V segment lost 2 bases and the J segment 8 bases; nucleotides outside the gene matches: 8. Germline CDR1 MNHNS, CDR2 SASEGT. The CDR3 contains 15 residues. The CDR3 is CASSERTGQFDEQFF. The CDR3 region has the DNA TGTGCCAGCAGTGAACGGACAGGGCAATTCGATGAGCAGTTCTTC.

V is TRBV4-2 and J is TRBJ2-7; maybe TRBD2 (7 bases). V lost 6 bases, J lost 5 bases, and 26 bases lay in between. Looked up from germline, CDR1 is LGHNA and CDR2 is YNFKEQ. The CDR3 has 17 residues. CDR3 sequence reads: CASREGRLGGAGDEQYF. CDR3 DNA: TGTGCCAGCAGAGAAGGGAGATTGGGGGGGGCGGGAGACGAGCAGTACTTC.